A single TCR beta chain is shown here with its context. The data were obtained in a study of blood T cell repertoires in COVID-19. Overall study context: Whether acute or convalescent, the COVID-19 samples came from the United States, Italy and Spain. T cells, B-cell-depleted T cells, or PBMCs supplied cDNA or gDNA.

Source study methods: Nucleated cell number was recorded as an estimate derived from reference gene primer amplification. Repertoires were generated with immunoSEQ multiplex PCR, while TCRdb's copy carries only in-frame clones and drops some. For V, J and clone size, that table is used; D and trimming come from the DNA. The sample consists of about 85,000 clones, approximately 90% of them appearing once. With 1 base removed from V and 2 bases from J, the gap between germline ends came to 9 bases. Germline CDR1 reads SGHAT; CDR2 reads FQNNGV. CDR3 length: 14 amino acids. This TCR was recovered from a man aged 55 to 69 with acute or convalescent COVID-19. J is TRBJ2-7 and V is TRBV11-2; the D is unclear. Sequenced material: peripheral blood. The CDR3 sequence is CASSLAGSAYEQYF. The CDR3 region has the DNA TGTGCCAGCAGCTTAGCCGGCAGCGCCTACGAGCAGTACTTC.